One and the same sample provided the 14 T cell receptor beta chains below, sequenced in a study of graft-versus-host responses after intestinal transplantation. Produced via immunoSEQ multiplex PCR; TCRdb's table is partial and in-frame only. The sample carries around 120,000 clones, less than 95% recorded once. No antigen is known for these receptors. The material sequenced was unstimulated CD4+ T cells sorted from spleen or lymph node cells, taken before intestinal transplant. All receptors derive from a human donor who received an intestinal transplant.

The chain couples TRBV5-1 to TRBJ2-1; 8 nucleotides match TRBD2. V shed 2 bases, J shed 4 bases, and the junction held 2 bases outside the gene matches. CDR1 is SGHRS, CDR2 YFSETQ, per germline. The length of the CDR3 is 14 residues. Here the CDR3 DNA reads TGCGCCAGCAGCTTACAGCGGGAGTACAATGAGCAGTTCTTC. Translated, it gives CASSLQREYNEQFF. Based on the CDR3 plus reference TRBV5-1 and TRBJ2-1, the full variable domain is KAGVTQTPRYLIKTRGQQVTLSCSPISGHRSVSWYQQTPGQGLQFLFEYFSETQRNKGNFPGRFSGRQFSNSRSEMNVSTLELGDSALYLCASSLQREYNEQFFGPGTRLTVL.

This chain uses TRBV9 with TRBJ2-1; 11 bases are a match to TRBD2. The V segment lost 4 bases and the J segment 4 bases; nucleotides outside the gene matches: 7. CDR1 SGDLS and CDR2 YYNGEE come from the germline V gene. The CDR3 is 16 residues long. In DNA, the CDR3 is TGTGCCAGCAGCTTTCGACTAGCGGGGCAGTACAATGAGCAGTTCTTC. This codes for CASSFRLAGQYNEQFF.

This chain's CDR3 is CASSLVGQGADTQYF. The CDR3 DNA follows: TGCGCCAGCAGCTTGGTTGGGCAGGGGGCAGATACGCAGTATTTT. V gene TRBV5-1 combines with J gene TRBJ2-3; 7 bases align to TRBD1. This CDR3 comprises 15 residues. CDR1 and CDR2 from the germline V gene are SGHRS and YFSETQ. V shed 0 bases and J 4 bases; nucleotides not matched to a gene: 5.

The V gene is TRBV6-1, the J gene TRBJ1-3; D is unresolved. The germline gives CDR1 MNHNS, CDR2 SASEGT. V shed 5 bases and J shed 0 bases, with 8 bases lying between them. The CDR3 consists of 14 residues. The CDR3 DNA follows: TGTGCCAGCAGTTCACTGTACTCTGGAAACACCATATATTTT. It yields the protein CASSSLYSGNTIYF.

In DNA, the CDR3 is TGTGCCAGCAGTGCAGGGGGCCCCTATGGCTACACCTTC. Protein sequence: CASSAGGPYGYTF. The chain carries TRBV6-1 and TRBJ1-2; TRBD1 agrees at 8 bases. This CDR3 comprises 13 residues. Germline trimming cut 4 bases from V and 4 bases from J; bases unmatched to any gene: 2. Per the germline V gene, CDR1 is MNHNS and CDR2 is SASEGT.

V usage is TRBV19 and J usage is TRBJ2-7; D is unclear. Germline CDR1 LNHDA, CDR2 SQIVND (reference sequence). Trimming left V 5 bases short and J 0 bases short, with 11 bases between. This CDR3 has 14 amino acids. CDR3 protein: CASSPTRSSYEQYF. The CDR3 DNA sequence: TGTGCCAGTAGTCCAACGCGTAGCTCCTACGAGCAGTACTTC. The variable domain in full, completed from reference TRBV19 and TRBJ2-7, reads DGGITQSPKYLFRKEGQNVTLSCEQNLNHDAMYWYRQDPGQGLRLIYYSQIVNDFQKGDIAEGYSVSREKKESFPLTVTSAQKNPTAFYLCASSPTRSSYEQYFGPGTRLTVT.

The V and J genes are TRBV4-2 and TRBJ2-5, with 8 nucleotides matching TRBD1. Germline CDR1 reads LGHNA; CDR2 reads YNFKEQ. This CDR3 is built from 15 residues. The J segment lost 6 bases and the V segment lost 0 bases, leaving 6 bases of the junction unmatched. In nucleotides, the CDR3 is TGTGCCAGCAGCCAAGATGGACAGGGTGGAAAGACCCAGTACTTC. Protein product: CASSQDGQGGKTQYF.

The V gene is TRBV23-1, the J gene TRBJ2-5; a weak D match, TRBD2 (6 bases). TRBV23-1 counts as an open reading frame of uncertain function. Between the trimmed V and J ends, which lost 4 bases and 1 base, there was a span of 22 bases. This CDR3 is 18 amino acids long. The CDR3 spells CASSRAPWRDWGQETQYF. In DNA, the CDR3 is TGCGCCAGCAGTCGGGCCCCCTGGAGGGATTGGGGCCAAGAGACCCAGTACTTC.

CDR3 DNA: TGTGCCAGCAGCCGTGGACTGCGCCCCGAGCAGTTCTTC. Translated, it gives CASSRGLRPEQFF. The V call is TRBV4-2, the J call TRBJ2-1, with a weak D call TRBD2 (5 bases). The V end lost 4 bases, the J end lost 10 bases, and 14 bases lay between the germline ends. The CDR3 spans 13 residues. CDR1 and CDR2 from the germline V gene are LGHNA and YNFKEQ.

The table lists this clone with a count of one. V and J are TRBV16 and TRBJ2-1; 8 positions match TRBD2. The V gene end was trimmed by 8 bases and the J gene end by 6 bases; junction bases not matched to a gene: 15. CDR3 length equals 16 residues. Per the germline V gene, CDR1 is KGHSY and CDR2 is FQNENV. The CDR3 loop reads CASRPRGGRTGNEQFF. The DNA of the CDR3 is TGTGCCAGCCGTCCCCGGGGGGGGCGGACTGGCAATGAGCAGTTCTTC.

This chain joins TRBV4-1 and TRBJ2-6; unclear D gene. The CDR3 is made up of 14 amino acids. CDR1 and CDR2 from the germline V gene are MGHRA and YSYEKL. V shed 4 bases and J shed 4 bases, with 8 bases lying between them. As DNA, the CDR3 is TGCGCCAGCAGCCCCGCGTACGGGGCCAACGTCCTGACTTTC. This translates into CASSPAYGANVLTF.

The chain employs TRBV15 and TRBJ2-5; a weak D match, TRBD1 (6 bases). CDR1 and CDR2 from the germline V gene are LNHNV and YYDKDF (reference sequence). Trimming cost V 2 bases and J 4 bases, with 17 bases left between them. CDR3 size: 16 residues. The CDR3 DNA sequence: TGTGCCACCAGCAGAATCCGGCAGGGGCTAGGAGAGACCCAGTACTTC. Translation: CATSRIRQGLGETQYF. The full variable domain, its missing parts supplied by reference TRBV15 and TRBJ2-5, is DAMVIQNPRYQVTQFGKPVTLSCSQTLNHNVMYWYQQKSSQAPKLLFHYYDKDFNNEADTPDNFQSRRPNTSFCFLDIRSPGLGDTAMYLCATSRIRQGLGETQYFGPGTRLLVL.

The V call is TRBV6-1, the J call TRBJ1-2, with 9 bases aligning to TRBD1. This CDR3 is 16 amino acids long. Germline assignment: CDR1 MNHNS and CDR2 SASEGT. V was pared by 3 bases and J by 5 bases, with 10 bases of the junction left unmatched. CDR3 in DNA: TGTGCCAGCAGTGAGAACAGGGGGCGCGGGGGGTATGGCTACACCTTC. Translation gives CASSENRGRGGYGYTF.

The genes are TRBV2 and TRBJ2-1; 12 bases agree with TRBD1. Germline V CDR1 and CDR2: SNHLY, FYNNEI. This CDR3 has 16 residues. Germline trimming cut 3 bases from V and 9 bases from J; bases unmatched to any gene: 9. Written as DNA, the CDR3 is TGTGCCAGCAGTGAGTCCGGGACAGGGGGCGGGGGTGAGCAGTTCTTC. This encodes CASSESGTGGGGEQFF.